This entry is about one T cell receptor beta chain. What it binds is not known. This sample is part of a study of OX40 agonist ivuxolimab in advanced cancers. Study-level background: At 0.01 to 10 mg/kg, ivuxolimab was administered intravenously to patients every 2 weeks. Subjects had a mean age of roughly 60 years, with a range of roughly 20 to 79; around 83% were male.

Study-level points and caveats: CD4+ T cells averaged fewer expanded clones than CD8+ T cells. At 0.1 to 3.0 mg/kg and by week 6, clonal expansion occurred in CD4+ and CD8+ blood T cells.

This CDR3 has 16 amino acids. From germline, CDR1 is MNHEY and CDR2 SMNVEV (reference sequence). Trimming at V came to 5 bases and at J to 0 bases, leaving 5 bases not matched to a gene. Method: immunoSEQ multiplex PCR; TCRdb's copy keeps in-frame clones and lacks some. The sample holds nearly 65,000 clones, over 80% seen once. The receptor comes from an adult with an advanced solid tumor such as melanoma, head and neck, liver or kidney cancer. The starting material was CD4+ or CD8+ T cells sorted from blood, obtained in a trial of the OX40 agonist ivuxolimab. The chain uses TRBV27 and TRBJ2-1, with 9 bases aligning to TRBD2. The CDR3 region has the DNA TGTGCCAGCAGTATACTAGCGGGCCTCTCCTACAATGAGCAGTTCTTC. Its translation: CASSILAGLSYNEQFF.